This record covers a single T cell receptor beta chain. Its antigen is undetermined. The sample comes from a study of blood T cells in healthy people across ages. Broader study findings: Possibly confounding the expanded clonotype changes was the fact that donor CMV status was unknown.

Next came a second PCR, run for roughly 6 to 11 cycles, which used a sample-barcoded 5' primer along with a J-beta primer mix. TCRdb reanalysed the 5' RACE reads using MiXCR and keeps one entry per CDR3 protein. The data contain about 570,000 distinct CDR3 sequences, 25% to 35% of them seen just once; the ten biggest clones take up approximately 3.6%. These data also formed part of another study, on T cells of mothers and their children. That paper adds: Barcodes for each sample and 2-4 random nucleotides were added by the M1S primer used in the second PCR.

Sequencing used blood. The sequence was collected from a boy between 2 and 10 years old in good health.

CDR3 bases: TGCGCCAGCAGCCAAGGGGCCTTCGGACAGGGGGCAGGAGGCTACACCTTC. Its translation: CASSQGAFGQGAGGYTF. J is TRBJ1-2 and V is TRBV4-3; 11 bases are a match to TRBD1. The CDR3 sequence is 17 residues long. The ends lost 1 base at V and 8 bases at J; junction bases unmatched: 12. Per germline, CDR1 LGHNA and CDR2 YSLEER.